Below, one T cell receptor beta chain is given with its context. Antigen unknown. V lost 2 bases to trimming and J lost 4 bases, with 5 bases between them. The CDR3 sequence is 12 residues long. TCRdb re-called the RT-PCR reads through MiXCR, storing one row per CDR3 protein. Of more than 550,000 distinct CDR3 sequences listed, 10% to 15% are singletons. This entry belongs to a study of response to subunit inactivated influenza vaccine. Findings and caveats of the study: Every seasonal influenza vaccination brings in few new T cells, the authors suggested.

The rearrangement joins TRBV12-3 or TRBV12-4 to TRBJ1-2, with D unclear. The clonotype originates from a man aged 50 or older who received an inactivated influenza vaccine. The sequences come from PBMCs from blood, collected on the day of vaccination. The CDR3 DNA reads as TGTGCCAGCAGTTTATTTACCTATGGCTACACCTTC. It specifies CASSLFTYGYTF.